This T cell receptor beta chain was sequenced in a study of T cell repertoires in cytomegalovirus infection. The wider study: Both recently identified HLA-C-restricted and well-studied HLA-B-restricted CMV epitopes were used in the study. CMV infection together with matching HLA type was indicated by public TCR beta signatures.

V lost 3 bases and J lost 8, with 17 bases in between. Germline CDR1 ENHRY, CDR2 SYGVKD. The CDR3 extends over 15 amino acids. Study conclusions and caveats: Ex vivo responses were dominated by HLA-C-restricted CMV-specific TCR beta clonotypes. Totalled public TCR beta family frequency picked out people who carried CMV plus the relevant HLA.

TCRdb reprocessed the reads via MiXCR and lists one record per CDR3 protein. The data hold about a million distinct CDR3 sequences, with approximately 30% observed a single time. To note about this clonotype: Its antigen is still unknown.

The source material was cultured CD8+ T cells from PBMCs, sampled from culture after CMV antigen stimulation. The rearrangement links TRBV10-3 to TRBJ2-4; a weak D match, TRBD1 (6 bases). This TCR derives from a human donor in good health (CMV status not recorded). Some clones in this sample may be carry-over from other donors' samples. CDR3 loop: CAISDLSGDGHIQYF. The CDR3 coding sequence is TGTGCCATCAGTGATTTGTCAGGGGACGGCCACATTCAGTACTTC.